Sequencing of this T cell receptor beta chain was carried out in a study of T cells after yellow fever vaccination. Background on the study: It was SMART-Seq v4 Ultra Low Input that prepared the fractions with low cell numbers. Broader study findings: Clones from primary vaccination mostly reappeared after the booster (roughly 97% CD4, 88% CD8).

It was through 5'RACE template switching that TCR cDNA was made, with a universal primer site and UMIs added. TCRdb called the 5' RACE reads again in MiXCR, with one record for every CDR3 protein. The sample carries 100,000 to 150,000 distinct CDR3 sequences, about 7% recorded once. V lost 7 bases and J lost 4, with 18 bases in between. The CDR3 is 15 amino acids. This clonotype has ten or more counts. The antigen is unknown. The source of this sequence is a man younger than 35 who received the YFV17D yellow fever vaccine. The chain employs TRBV12-3 or TRBV12-4 and TRBJ2-3; TRBD1 is a possible D gene (8 bases). The sample in question was CD4+ T cells sorted from PBMCs, obtained 10 to 11 days after the first yellow fever vaccination. The CDR3 loop is CASNPTGGGPDTQYF. The CDR3 bases are TGTGCCAGCAACCCCACAGGGGGGGGGCCAGATACGCAGTATTTT.